This T cell receptor beta chain came from a study of tumor-infiltrating lymphocytes in localized non-small cell lung cancer. Background on the study: The cohort mixed smokers and never-smokers, several histologies, and some post-neoadjuvant-chemotherapy samples. Study outcomes and limitations: TCRbeta sequencing showed higher T cell infiltration in tumors than uninvolved lung. Only some patients had TCR sequencing, depending on available tissue. Technical variation could not be separated from intratumor heterogeneity here.

This CDR3 has 15 amino acids. The ends were cut back, 1 base at V and 6 bases at J, with 15 bases in the middle. From germline, CDR1 is SGHDN and CDR2 FVKESK. Using immunoSEQ multiplex PCR, the repertoire was profiled, and TCRdb retains in-frame clones only, with some absent. The sample yields over 9,000 clones, 80% to 90% seen once. A word on this clone: What it recognizes is unknown.

The clonotype was recovered from a human donor with non-small cell lung cancer. This chain joins TRBV14 and TRBJ1-1, with D possibly being TRBD1 (6 bases). The sequencing input was uninvolved lung tissue not adjacent to the tumor. The CDR3 coding sequence is TGTGCCAGCAGCCAAGTTTCCTACAGGGCTTCTGAAGCTTTCTTT. It is translated as CASSQVSYRASEAFF. Full variable domain (rest looked up from reference TRBV14 and TRBJ1-1): EAGVTQFPSHSVIEKGQTVTLRCDPISGHDNLYWYRRVMGKEIKFLLHFVKESKQDESGMPNNRFLAERTGGTYSTLKVQPAELEDSGVYFCASSQVSYRASEAFFGQGTRLTVV.